The 28 T cell receptor beta chains listed next were all sequenced from one sample in a study of regulatory T cells in long-lasting Graves disease. The time point was: newly diagnosed GD, antithyroid drugs for less than 3 months. PBMCs were the source of the RNA used for TCR sequencing. To make TCR beta libraries, researchers used iRepertoire HTBI primers and Arm-PCR of CDR3 regions. In TCRdb, the multiplex PCR reads were re-called with MiXCR into one record per CDR3 protein. The sample has a few hundred thousand distinct CDR3 sequences, 12% seen once. This same sample was also part of a study on T cells in Graves' hyperthyroidism and ophthalmopathy.

Sequencing used peripheral blood mononuclear cells (PBMCs), obtained at new diagnosis, from a patient treated with antithyroid drugs. These receptors were taken from a woman aged 18-35 years with Graves disease.

On this clonotype: Since a much larger clone is just one base distant, this may be a read error. The CDR3 does not end in the conserved phenylalanine or tryptophan, so this is likely a read error. The V call is TRBV7-2, the J call TRBJ1-6; D remains ambiguous. V lost 1 base to trimming and J lost 3 bases, with 10 bases between them. The germline V gene encodes CDR1 SGHTA and CDR2 FQGNSA. This CDR3 has 16 residues. CDR3 bases: TGTGCCAGCAGCTTAGAAGCGGCAGTCTATAATTCACCCCTCCACCTT. It encodes CASSLEAAVYNSPLHL.

This clonotype was found many times. The J gene is TRBJ2-7, the V gene TRBV5-1; 7 positions agree with TRBD2. The CDR3 totals 15 residues. Germline CDR1 SGHRS, CDR2 YFSETQ. Trimming took 0 bases from V and 6 from J; bases not matched to a gene: 9. CDR3 protein: CASSLGGAGAREQYF. The CDR3 bases are TGCGCCAGCAGCTTGGGCGGGGCGGGAGCTCGCGAGCAGTACTTC.

The sample holds many counts of this clonotype. The chain recombines TRBV12-3 or TRBV12-4 with TRBJ2-1; D uncertain. Trimming left V 3 bases short and J 0 bases short, with 6 bases between. CDR3 length equals 14 residues. CDR3 coding DNA: TGTGCCAGCAGTTTGCCGGGCTCCTACAATGAGCAGTTCTTC. Protein: CASSLPGSYNEQFF.

This clonotype was detected ten times or more. The chain couples TRBV11-2 to TRBJ2-3, with 10 nucleotides matching TRBD2. This CDR3 spans 16 amino acids. Trimming removed 4 bases from V and 2 bases from J; junction bases left unmatched: 6. The germline V gene has CDR1 SGHAT and CDR2 FQNNGV. CDR3 loop: CASSSFSGGFTDTQYF. CDR3 DNA sequence: TGTGCCAGCAGCTCCTTTAGCGGGGGGTTCACAGATACGCAGTATTTT. Variable domain in full (rest from reference TRBV11-2 and TRBJ2-3): EAGVAQSPRYKIIEKRQSVAFWCNPISGHATLYWYQQILGQGPKLLIQFQNNGVVDDSQLPKDRFSAERLKGVDSTLKIQPAKLEDSAVYLCASSSFSGGFTDTQYFGPGTRLTVL.

This clonotype was recorded many times. V usage is TRBV9 and J usage is TRBJ1-1; possibly TRBD1 for D (6 bases). Germline assignment: CDR1 SGDLS and CDR2 YYNGEE. V lost 4 bases, J lost 3 bases, and 16 bases lay in between. This CDR3 contains 15 residues. The CDR3, as DNA: TGTGCCAGCAGCCCCAAAGGGACACCTGACACTGAAGCTTTCTTT. Amino acid sequence: CASSPKGTPDTEAFF.

The rearrangement links TRBV10-3 to TRBJ1-2; 10 nucleotides agree with TRBD1. CDR3 size: 15 residues. Germline V gene data show CDR1 as ENHRY and CDR2 as SYGVKD. V dropped 3 bases and J dropped 8; count of bases not matched to a gene: 9. The CDR3 sequence is CAISDGTGEKGGYTF. The CDR3 DNA follows: TGTGCCATCAGTGACGGGACAGGGGAAAAGGGCGGCTACACCTTC.

This clonotype was counted only a few times. The chain uses TRBV29-1 and TRBJ1-1; D unresolved. V lost 6 bases and J lost 3, with 11 bases in between. Germline values: CDR1 SQVTM, CDR2 ANQGSEA. The CDR3 is 12 residues long. The CDR3 coding sequence is TGCAGCGTGAAAGGGAGGTACACTGAAGCTTTCTTT. This codes for CSVKGRYTEAFF.

This clonotype was detected a few times. The gene calls are TRBV7-2 and TRBJ1-2; tentative D call: TRBD1 (6 bases). The germline V gene has CDR1 SGHTA and CDR2 FQGNSA. The V and J ends lost 8 bases and 2 bases respectively, with 15 bases between them. The CDR3 runs to 14 residues. For the CDR3, the DNA is TGTGCCAGCGTTGGAGGGGGAAGAAACTATGGCTACACCTTC. This sequence encodes CASVGGGRNYGYTF. The full variable domain, in which reference TRBV7-2 and TRBJ1-2 provide the parts outside the CDR3, is GAGVSQSPSNKVTEKGKDVELRCDPISGHTALYWYRQSLGQGLEFLIYFQGNSAPDKSGLPSDRFSAERTGGSVSTLTIQRTQQEDSAVYLCASVGGGRNYGYTFGSGTRLTVV.

The chain employs TRBV13 and TRBJ2-1; 16 nucleotides line up with TRBD2. Germline CDR1 and CDR2: PRHDT and FYEKMQ (reference sequence). V was pared by 2 bases and J by 10 bases, with 14 bases of the junction left unmatched. CDR3 size: 19 residues. In DNA form, the CDR3 reads TGTGCCAGCAGCTTAAAAATTCGTTCGGGGACTAGCGGGAGGGCCGAGCAGTTCTTC. It encodes CASSLKIRSGTSGRAEQFF.

This clonotype was counted ten times or more. The genes are TRBV7-9 and TRBJ2-1; perhaps TRBD2 as D (6 bases). Germline assignment: CDR1 SEHNR and CDR2 FQNEAQ (reference sequence). Trimming took off 5 bases at V and 4 bases at J, with 12 bases between the two ends. The CDR3 has 14 amino acids. CDR3 amino acids: CASSPAGSYNEQFF. Written as DNA, the CDR3 is TGTGCCAGCAGCCCAGCGGGTTCATACAATGAGCAGTTCTTC.

This clonotype came up many times. This chain links TRBV7-9 with TRBJ2-3; D call uncertain. CDR1 is SEHNR and CDR2 is FQNEAQ in the germline V gene (reference sequence). This CDR3 has 13 residues. The V and J ends lost 4 bases and 4 bases respectively, with 9 bases between them. The CDR3 loop reads CASSWVEADTQYF. The CDR3 region has the DNA TGTGCCAGCAGCTGGGTCGAGGCAGATACGCAGTATTTT.

This sequence joins TRBV20-1 and TRBJ1-5; D is possibly TRBD1 (5 bases). The length of the CDR3 is 12 residues. With 4 bases removed from V and 2 bases from J, the gap between germline ends came to 6 bases. Per the germline V gene, CDR1 is DFQATT and CDR2 is SNEGSKA (reference sequence). The CDR3 here is CSAIGGNQPQHF. The CDR3 DNA reads TGCAGTGCTATAGGGGGCAATCAGCCCCAGCATTTT.

This clonotype was recorded at least ten times. The chain links TRBV5-1 to TRBJ2-2, with D possibly matching TRBD2 (6 bases). This CDR3 comprises 15 residues. Between the trimmed V and J ends, which lost 3 bases and 2 bases, there was a span of 11 bases. The germline V gene has CDR1 SGHRS and CDR2 YFSETQ. The CDR3 coding sequence is TGCGCCAGCAGCTGGAGGGGCGTCAACACCGGGGAGCTGTTTTTT. It specifies CASSWRGVNTGELFF.

V gene TRBV4-3 combines with J gene TRBJ2-3; D uncertain. Germline V gene data show CDR1 as LGHNA and CDR2 as YSLEER. CDR3 size: 15 residues. V was trimmed by 4 bases and J by 3 bases, leaving 14 bases between them. The CDR3 region is CASSLISDNTDTQYF. The CDR3 DNA reads as TGCGCCAGCAGCCTAATTTCGGATAATACAGATACGCAGTATTTT.

The V call is TRBV4-1, the J call TRBJ1-5, with D hard to call. Germline V CDR1 and CDR2: MGHRA, YSYEKL. Trimming cost V 1 base and J 10 bases, with 11 bases left between them. CDR3 length: 13 amino acids. The CDR3 DNA follows: TGCGCCAGCAGCCAAGGGGCCCTTCAACCCCAGCATTTT. Translation: CASSQGALQPQHF.

This clonotype was observed at least ten times. The chain combines TRBV11-1 with TRBJ1-1; possibly TRBD1 for D (5 bases). This CDR3 contains 15 residues. V was pared by 3 bases and J by 4 bases, with 15 bases between. Germline lookup yields CDR1 SGHAT and CDR2 FQDESV (reference sequence). The CDR3 protein is CASSFTTGRGTEAFF. For the CDR3, the DNA is TGTGCCAGCAGCTTCACGACGGGGCGTGGCACTGAAGCTTTCTTT.

The rearrangement uses TRBV16 and TRBJ2-1; D is undetermined. Trimming pared 6 bases from V and 5 bases from J, leaving 17 bases between. This CDR3 contains 15 residues. Germline assignment: CDR1 KGHSY and CDR2 FQNENV. The CDR3 loop reads CASSLLTATHNEQFF. In nucleotides, the CDR3 is TGTGCCAGCAGTCTCCTGACGGCCACCCACAATGAGCAGTTCTTC.

The chain recombines TRBV7-2 with TRBJ2-5; the D gene is possibly TRBD2 (6 bases). V lost 3 bases, J lost 1 base, and 12 bases lay in between. Germline V gene sequence: CDR1 SGHTA, CDR2 FQGNSA. CDR3 length: 15 amino acids. The CDR3 coding sequence is TGTGCCAGCAGCTTCAGGGCGGGGATCCAAGAGACCCAGTACTTC. Translating it yields CASSFRAGIQETQYF.

This clonotype was seen ten or more times. V gene TRBV7-8 combines with J gene TRBJ2-7, with no clear D. Trimming took 7 bases from V and 2 from J, leaving 12 bases between them. Germline V lookup: CDR1 SGHVS, CDR2 FQNEAQ. This CDR3 spans 13 amino acids. CDR3 residues: CASTFGRTYEQYF. The DNA for the CDR3 is TGTGCCAGCACCTTCGGACGCACCTACGAGCAGTACTTC.

This clonotype has ten or more counts. V gene TRBV2 combines with J gene TRBJ2-3, with a tentative D call TRBD1 (5 bases). V lost 9 bases, J lost 0 bases, and 10 bases lay in between. Germline lookup yields CDR1 SNHLY and CDR2 FYNNEI. This CDR3 is 13 amino acids long. The CDR3 protein is CARRQTSTDTQYF. The CDR3 DNA reads TGTGCCAGAAGACAGACTAGCACAGATACGCAGTATTTT.

The table lists this clonotype with a few counts. A read error may be the cause here, since a much bigger clone is one base away. This sequence joins TRBV7-6 and TRBJ2-1; 13 bases line up with TRBD2. Per germline, CDR1 SGHVS and CDR2 FNYEAQ. The CDR3 has 16 amino acids. The V and J ends lost 5 bases and 4 bases, in that order; junction bases with no gene match: 5. Here the CDR3 reads CASSPELAGGYNEQFF. CDR3 bases: TGTGCCAGCAGCCCTGAACTAGCGGGGGGGTACAATGAGCAGTTCTTC.

This clonotype was seen a few times. The rearrangement joins TRBV4-1 to TRBJ2-1; 11 positions agree with TRBD1. CDR3 length: 17 residues. The trim removed 0 bases at V and 7 bases at J, leaving 8 bases unmatched. Germline V lookup: CDR1 MGHRA, CDR2 YSYEKL. The CDR3 DNA is TGCGCCAGCAGCCAAGATCCACGGGGACAGGGGGAGAATGAGCAGTTCTTC. Translating it yields CASSQDPRGQGENEQFF.

This clonotype has ten or more counts. V usage is TRBV20-1 and J usage is TRBJ1-6; D possibly corresponds to TRBD1 (6 bases). The germline V gene encodes CDR1 DFQATT and CDR2 SNEGSKA (reference sequence). V was clipped by 1 base and J by 8 bases, with 18 bases between them. The length of the CDR3 is 16 residues. Here the CDR3 DNA reads TGCAGTGCTAGAGTAACGGCCCAGGGGACCTATTCACCCCTCCACTTT. Amino acids: CSARVTAQGTYSPLHF.

This clonotype has a count of ten or more. The rearrangement links TRBV28 to TRBJ2-7, with D tentatively TRBD2 (6 bases). The V and J ends lost 5 bases and 0 bases respectively, with 17 bases between them. The CDR3 sequence is 16 residues long. Germline V gene data show CDR1 as MDHEN and CDR2 as SYDVKM. CDR3: CASSHGGVFISYEQYF. The CDR3 nucleotides are TGTGCCAGCAGTCACGGGGGAGTTTTCATCTCCTACGAGCAGTACTTC.

In its sample, this clonotype was seen many times. The CDR3: CASSLAVNRGWGETQYF. CDR3 DNA: TGTGCCAGCAGCTTAGCGGTGAACAGGGGCTGGGGAGAGACCCAGTACTTC. The chain employs TRBV11-2 and TRBJ2-5; 7 bases agree with TRBD1. This CDR3 has 17 residues. V lost 1 base and J lost 4; bases outside the gene matches: 12. Looked up from germline, CDR1 is SGHAT and CDR2 is FQNNGV. Together with reference TRBV11-2 and TRBJ2-5, the CDR3 gives the full variable domain: EAGVAQSPRYKIIEKRQSVAFWCNPISGHATLYWYQQILGQGPKLLIQFQNNGVVDDSQLPKDRFSAERLKGVDSTLKIQPAKLEDSAVYLCASSLAVNRGWGETQYFGPGTRLLVL.

V gene TRBV20-1 combines with J gene TRBJ1-5; TRBD1 might be the D (6 bases). Trimming pared 6 bases from V and 4 bases from J, leaving 10 bases between. The germline V gene encodes CDR1 DFQATT and CDR2 SNEGSKA (reference sequence). This CDR3 comprises 12 residues. CDR3 residues: CSALQGNQPQHF. In DNA, the CDR3 is TGCAGTGCCCTCCAGGGGAATCAGCCCCAGCATTTT.

The chain couples TRBV4-3 to TRBJ1-2; D gene unclear. CDR3 size: 16 residues. The V and J ends lost 4 bases and 5 bases respectively, with 20 bases between them. Germline V gene lookup returns CDR1 LGHNA and CDR2 YSLEER. The CDR3 nucleotides read TGCGCCAGCAGCCCAGACAAGGGCCACCCCCCGTATGGCTACACCTTC. Its translation: CASSPDKGHPPYGYTF.

The chain employs TRBV15 and TRBJ2-5; perhaps TRBD2 as D (5 bases). The CDR3 totals 13 residues. V gave up 1 base and J gave up 5 bases, with 8 bases separating them. CDR1 and CDR2 from the germline V gene are LNHNV and YYDKDF (reference sequence). CDR3 sequence: CATSRASGETQYF. The DNA of the CDR3 is TGTGCCACCAGCAGAGCATCGGGGGAGACCCAGTACTTC.